What follows are 19 T cell receptor beta chains derived from one specimen sequenced in a study of T cells in women clearing cervical HPV infection. This table comes from immunoSEQ multiplex PCR, and its TCRdb copy is limited to in-frame clones, with some not included. The sample features 20,000 or so clones, with more than 9% in its top ten. Sequenced input: blood buffy coat. The receptors were sampled from a woman between 18 and 70 years old with a cervical HPV16 infection that either progressed to CIN3+ or cleared (not recorded which).

Of note for this clone: The read terminates 3 residues before the CDR3 end, so the remaining end is supplied by the germline J gene. The J gene is TRBJ2-7, the V gene TRBV5-1; tentatively, D is TRBD1 (5 bases). This CDR3 region has 14 residues. The germline gives CDR1 SGHRS, CDR2 YFSETQ. Trimming stripped 6 bases from V and 5 bases from J, with 18 bases between. CDR3 loop: CASNPMGQVDEQYF. CDR3 bases read: TGCGCCAGCAACCCAATGGGGCAGGTAGACGAG.

Worth noting for this clone: The read falls 3 residues short of the CDR3 end, and the missing part is taken from the germline J gene. V and J are TRBV19 and TRBJ2-7, with a weak D call TRBD2 (7 bases). V lost 3 bases and J lost 0, with 9 bases in between. Germline CDR1 and CDR2: LNHDA and SQIVND (reference sequence). The CDR3 sequence is 14 residues long. The CDR3 region is CASSMGGASYEQYF. The CDR3 DNA, read in part, is TGTGCCAGTAGTATGGGGGGGGCCTCCTACGAG.

CDR3 amino acids: CSARLYSGTGGRNEQFF. Incomplete CDR3 DNA: TGCAGTGCTAGACTTTACTCCGGGACAGGGGGCAGGAATGAG. The chain joins TRBV20-1 to TRBJ2-1; TRBD1 matches 12 bases. The read comes to an end 3 residues before the CDR3 does, leaving the germline J gene to fill in the end. The CDR3 runs to 17 residues. Unmatched junction bases numbered 12, after V lost 2 bases and J lost 7 bases. Germline-derived CDR1 and CDR2 are DFQATT and SNEGSKA (reference sequence).

To note about this clone: The read is 3 residues too short to cover the CDR3 end, so that end is filled in from the germline J gene. The chain has TRBV2 and TRBJ2-2; perhaps TRBD1 as D (6 bases). The CDR3 is 16 amino acids. Trimming stripped 2 bases from V and 1 base from J, with 11 bases between. Germline CDR1 is SNHLY and CDR2 is FYNNEI. CDR3 loop: CASSESSGQNTGELFF. The CDR3 bases that were read are TGTGCCAGCAGTGAATCTTCGGGACAGAACACCGGGGAG.

A word on this clone: The read ends 3 residues before the CDR3 terminus; that terminus is restored from the germline J gene. This rearrangement joins TRBV20-1 to TRBJ1-1; 10 positions agree with TRBD1. Germline lookup yields CDR1 DFQATT and CDR2 SNEGSKA (reference sequence). After removal of 6 bases from V and 4 bases from J, the junction contained 14 bases not matched to a gene. This CDR3 region has 16 residues. The chain's CDR3 is CSASGPVDRGGTEAFF. Incomplete CDR3 DNA: TGCAGTGCGTCTGGACCCGTGGACAGGGGGGGCACTGAA.

As to this clone: Coverage ceases 3 residues before the CDR3 finishes, and the germline J gene fills in the end. This rearrangement joins TRBV7-2 to TRBJ1-5; no definite D call. V was trimmed by 2 bases and J by 3 bases, leaving 11 bases between them. Germline V gene data show CDR1 as SGHTA and CDR2 as FQGNSA. The CDR3 spans 15 residues. CDR3 amino acids: CASSLYTGVNQPQHF. CDR3 DNA (partial): TGTGCCAGCAGCTTATACACCGGGGTCAATCAGCCC.

Worth noting for this clone: The CDR3 is cut off 3 residues early in the read; its end comes from the germline J gene. The chain recombines TRBV15 with TRBJ2-7; 7 nucleotides agree with TRBD1. Germline V CDR1 and CDR2: LNHNV, YYDKDF (reference sequence). The V segment lost 2 bases and the J segment 1 base; nucleotides outside the gene matches: 5. CDR3 length equals 15 residues. CDR3 protein: CATSRTGAVSYEQYF. CDR3 DNA (partial): TGTGCCACCAGCAGAACAGGGGCTGTTTCCTACGAG.

CDR3 DNA, as far as it was read: TGTGCCAGCAGCTTATCAGGACAGGGCAATCAGCCG. It encodes CASSLSGQGNQP. The whole CDR3 is CASSLSGQGNQPQYF. The chain carries TRBV7-9 and TRBJ2-3; 8 nucleotides agree with TRBD1. Read sequence stops 3 residues before the CDR3 end, and the germline J gene provides the missing end. The germline gives CDR1 SEHNR, CDR2 FQNEAQ (reference sequence). The CDR3 extends over 15 amino acids.

In the case of this clone: The CDR3 end is not reached by the read, which stops 3 residues before it; the germline J gene fills it in. The chain joins TRBV7-2 to TRBJ1-4; D is unclear. The CDR3 has 15 amino acids. Between the trimmed V and J ends, which lost 3 bases and 0 bases, there was a span of 8 bases. CDR1 is SGHTA, CDR2 FQGNSA, per germline. Partial CDR3 DNA: TGTGCCAGCAGCTTCAAACGGGCAACTAATGAAAAA. It specifies CASSFKRATNEK. The whole CDR3 protein is CASSFKRATNEKLFF.

On this clone: Sequencing ends 3 residues short of the CDR3 end; the germline J gene provides the rest. This chain uses TRBV30 with TRBJ2-5; 9 positions agree with TRBD1. V gave up 1 base and J gave up 5 bases; unmatched junction bases: 8. Germline CDR1 reads GTSNPN; CDR2 reads SVGIG (reference sequence). This CDR3 region has 15 residues. CDR3 amino acids: CAWSAQGARGETQYF. The CDR3 DNA, read in part, is TGTGCCTGGAGTGCACAGGGGGCCCGAGGGGAGACC. Combining the CDR3 with reference TRBV30 and TRBJ2-5 gives the whole variable domain SQTIHQWPATLVQPVGSPLSLECTVEGTSNPNLYWYRQAAGRGLQLLFYSVGIGQISSEVPQNLSASRPQDRQFILSSKKLLLSDSGFYLCAWSAQGARGETQYFGPGTRLLVL.

On this clone: The DNA ends 3 residues before the CDR3 does, and the rest of the CDR3 is filled in from the germline J gene. This chain links TRBV5-4 with TRBJ2-5; TRBD1 agrees at 8 bases. The germline V gene encodes CDR1 SGHNT and CDR2 YYREEE (reference sequence). The length of the CDR3 is 14 residues. The CDR3 sequence: CASSRQGTTDTQYF. The sequenced CDR3 bases are TGTGCCAGCAGCCGACAGGGGACCACAGATACC.

With respect to this clone: From the germline J gene comes the end of the CDR3, since the read stops 3 residues before it. The rearrangement uses TRBV20-1 and TRBJ1-4; D is possibly TRBD1 (5 bases). This CDR3 contains 11 residues. Per germline, CDR1 DFQATT and CDR2 SNEGSKA (reference sequence). V lost 8 bases and J 8 bases, leaving 12 bases between the germline ends. The CDR3 DNA, read in part, is TGCAGTTTCAGGGTTGGCGAAAAA. It is translated as CSFRVGEK. The whole CDR3 protein reads CSFRVGEKLFF.

With regard to this clone: The CDR3 goes on 3 residues after the read ends, and that part is filled in from the germline J gene. The V gene is TRBV5-4, the J gene TRBJ2-5; D is unresolved. Trimming left V 3 bases short and J 2 bases short, with 11 bases between. The CDR3 totals 14 residues. From germline, CDR1 is SGHNT and CDR2 YYREEE (reference sequence). CDR3 sequence: CASSSAQKQETQYF. CDR3 DNA, as far as it was read: TGTGCCAGCAGCTCCGCACAGAAGCAAGAGACC.

This CDR3 is CAWIGQGPYEQYF. The part of the CDR3 DNA that was read is TGTGCCTGGATTGGACAGGGACCCTACGAG. The chain uses TRBV30 and TRBJ2-7, with TRBD1 matching over 8 bases. The CDR3 end lies 3 residues beyond the end of the read and is filled in from the germline J gene. V trimming: 4 bases; J trimming: 2 bases; junction bases outside the gene matches: 4. Germline CDR1 reads GTSNPN; CDR2 reads SVGIG (reference sequence). The CDR3 totals 13 residues.

Comments on this clone: The CDR3 end lies 3 residues beyond the end of the read and is filled in from the germline J gene. The V and J genes are TRBV27 and TRBJ2-2; 8 nucleotides agree with TRBD2. The J segment lost 8 bases and the V segment lost 8 bases, leaving 13 bases of the junction unmatched. CDR1 MNHEY and CDR2 SMNVEV come from the germline V gene (reference sequence). The CDR3 spans 15 residues. CDR3 sequence: CASSFRGGAGGELFF. The sequenced CDR3 bases are TGTGCCAGCTCTTTCCGGGGGGGCGCGGGTGGGGAG.

About this clone itself: Sequencing ends 3 residues short of the CDR3 end; the germline J gene provides the rest. This rearrangement joins TRBV20-1 to TRBJ2-3; D may be TRBD2 (5 bases). The V end was cut by 0 bases, the J end by 1 base, with 14 bases between. This CDR3 is 16 amino acids long. Germline CDR1 reads DFQATT; CDR2 reads SNEGSKA (reference sequence). CDR3 bases read: TGCAGTGCTAGAGATAGGGCACGGGGTCGCACAGATACG. Its translation: CSARDRARGRTDT. The whole CDR3 sequence reads CSARDRARGRTDTQYF.

As regards this clone: The read halts 3 residues ahead of the CDR3 end, with the missing end drawn from the germline J gene. The chain is built from TRBV20-1 and TRBJ2-7; D is unresolved. V shed 5 bases and J shed 0 bases, with 5 bases lying between them. This CDR3 region has 11 residues. The germline V gene has CDR1 DFQATT and CDR2 SNEGSKA (reference sequence). The DNA read from the CDR3 is TGCAGTGCTTTTCGCTCCTACGAG. Translation: CSAFRSYE. The complete CDR3 sequence is CSAFRSYEQYF.

In regard to this clone: The read falls 3 residues short of the CDR3 end, and the missing part is taken from the germline J gene. This sequence joins TRBV5-4 and TRBJ2-3, with 8 bases identical to TRBD2. The CDR3 runs 13 residues. From germline, CDR1 is SGHNT and CDR2 YYREEE (reference sequence). CDR3 sequence: CASRSGVGETQYF. Partial CDR3 DNA: TGTGCCAGCCGTAGCGGGGTGGGGGAGACG.

As to this clone: The read stops 3 residues short of the end of the CDR3; the missing end is completed from the germline J gene. The chain has TRBV7-9 and TRBJ2-1; TRBD2 matches at 8 bases. J was trimmed by 4 bases and V by 5 bases; bases with no gene match: 7. This CDR3 has 15 residues. Germline values: CDR1 SEHNR, CDR2 FQNEAQ (reference sequence). Here the CDR3 reads CASSVRGGTYNEQFF. The part of the CDR3 DNA that was read is TGTGCCAGCAGCGTACGGGGGGGCACGTACAATGAG.